Following are 6 T cell receptor beta chains from one sample sequenced in a study of beta chain features in type 1 diabetes. Sequenced material consisted of expressed TCRB transcripts (all of the isolated RNA was reverse transcribed). TCRdb's copy holds only in-frame clones and misses some; the assay was immunoSEQ multiplex PCR. Seen here are about 140,000 clones, 6.9% observed once, and the top ten hold roughly 1.5%. What was sequenced was central memory CD4+ T cells from blood. The receptors derive from a woman in her thirties in good health.

Ten or more counts support this clone. The chain has TRBV6-4 and TRBJ2-1; D unclear. The CDR3 has 13 residues. Germline loops: CDR1 MRHNA, CDR2 SNTAGT. Trimming pared 6 bases from V and 5 bases from J, leaving 11 bases between. The CDR3 loop reads CASSLNNNNEQFF. In nucleotides, the CDR3 is TGTGCCAGCAGCTTGAATAACAACAATGAGCAGTTCTTC.

V is TRBV4-3 and J is TRBJ1-2; D not certain. V dropped 0 bases and J dropped 3 bases, with 11 bases sitting between them. The CDR3 length is 15 residues. Germline-derived CDR1 and CDR2 are LGHNA and YSLEER. This CDR3 reads CASSQEDDQDYGYTF. The CDR3 nucleotides read TGCGCCAGCAGCCAAGAAGACGATCAGGACTATGGCTACACCTTC.

Worth noting for this clone: This specimen includes other DNA sequences encoding the same CDR3. The chain joins TRBV9 to TRBJ2-1, with a tentative D call TRBD2 (6 bases). V was cut by 1 base and J by 0 bases, with 8 bases left in between. The CDR3 is made up of 15 amino acids. Germline V lookup: CDR1 SGDLS, CDR2 YYNGEE. CDR3 protein: CASSVSGDSYNEQFF. In DNA, the CDR3 is TGTGCCAGCAGCGTATCGGGAGACTCCTACAATGAGCAGTTCTTC. The full variable domain, rest sourced from reference TRBV9 and TRBJ2-1, is DSGVTQTPKHLITATGQRVTLRCSPRSGDLSVYWYQQSLDQGLQFLIQYYNGEERAKGNILERFSAQQFPDLHSELNLSSLELGDSALYFCASSVSGDSYNEQFFGPGTRLTVL.

The rearrangement uses TRBV4-3 and TRBJ2-6; possibly TRBD1 for D (6 bases). The CDR3 is made up of 17 amino acids. Germline CDR1 and CDR2: LGHNA and YSLEER. The ends were cut back, 4 bases at V and 0 bases at J, with 13 bases in the middle. The CDR3 loop is CASSRSVGGSGANVLTF. The CDR3 DNA is TGCGCCAGCAGCCGCTCCGTAGGGGGCTCTGGGGCCAACGTCCTGACTTTC.

This clone was found a few times. This chain uses TRBV11-2 with TRBJ2-7; 7 bases line up with TRBD2. Unmatched junction bases numbered 12, after V lost 0 bases and J lost 7 bases. Germline CDR1 is SGHAT and CDR2 is FQNNGV. This CDR3 has 16 amino acids. CDR3 DNA: TGTGCCAGCAGCTTAGATGTTAGCGGGTGGTCCTCTGAGCAGTACTTC. Its translation: CASSLDVSGWSSEQYF.

The V gene is TRBV9, the J gene TRBJ2-1, with 7 bases that match TRBD2. The V gene's germline CDR1 is SGDLS and CDR2 YYNGEE. CDR3 length equals 14 residues. V lost 0 bases to trimming and J lost 7 bases; unmatched junction nucleotides: 4. The CDR3 here is CASSVGGRGNEQFF. Here the CDR3 DNA reads TGTGCCAGCAGCGTAGGGGGGAGGGGTAATGAGCAGTTCTTC. Combining the CDR3 with reference TRBV9 and TRBJ2-1 gives the whole variable domain DSGVTQTPKHLITATGQRVTLRCSPRSGDLSVYWYQQSLDQGLQFLIQYYNGEERAKGNILERFSAQQFPDLHSELNLSSLELGDSALYFCASSVGGRGNEQFFGPGTRLTVL.